The text below deals with one T cell receptor beta chain. This clonotype was counted at least ten times. Its specific antigen is unknown. No quality values exist for individual bases; no much larger clone is one base distant. This specimen belongs to a study of blood T cells in healthy people across ages (dated by TCRdb to 2013 to 2016). A note on the overall study: In model experiments, template switching captured roughly one uniquely barcoded TCR beta cDNA molecule for every two T cells. To track age-related changes in TCR beta repertoire diversity, the study relied on deep sequencing normalized with unique cDNA molecular identifiers. The donors were split into four age groups: young (average about 15 years), middle-aged (39), aged (approximately 60) and long-lived (approximately 80). To avoid experimental bias, donors of different ages were distributed randomly across sequencing lanes. Using the same blood draw, the study looked at two additional independent replicas of 1 million unique cDNA reads for two donors, one aged 18 to 29 and the other aged 80 or older.

Receptor amplification or capture employed 5' RACE. Instrument on record: Illumina HiSeq 2500. The second PCR ran for roughly 6 to 11 cycles and used a J-beta primer mix along with a sample-barcoded 5' primer. A template-switch 5' adaptor carrying 12 random nucleotides introduced a unique molecular identifier onto each TCR beta cDNA molecule. At least 2.5 million CDR3-containing paired-end reads were obtained from each sample. First-strand cDNA synthesis was performed from all RNA using the Mint cDNA synthesis kit, with priming by a TRBC-specific oligonucleotide. After uracil-DNA glycosylase treatment, a first 18-cycle PCR used universal primers M1SS and BC2_uni_R on all cDNA. Under the source paper's analysis protocol: Normalization of each sample was performed by random selection of 1 million high-quality reads, each carrying a distinct molecular identifier. Reads with shared molecular identifiers were discarded instead of being binned into consensus sequences. MiTCR, run with a Q25 quality threshold and the strictest error-elimination algorithm, handled CDR3 identification, clonotype clustering and error correction. A nonparametric unseen species model with Euler transformation was used to estimate lower-bound total TCR beta diversity. The public reads were run again by TCRdb, first through fastp at Q25 and then through MiXCR, and only productive beta chains were kept. Merged by CDR3 protein, the rows form single entries marked with the most common genes and DNA. None of the V and J calls come from the authors' own analysis; TCRdb made them. The sample contains about 1.7 million distinct CDR3 sequences, roughly 28% of them found a single time. The ten largest clones represent roughly 8% of the sample.

CDR1 and CDR2 are drawn from the germline V gene: LGHNA, YNFKEQ. V and J lose 0 bases and 2 bases, and a span of 9 bases separates them. The cysteine opens and the phenylalanine closes a CDR3 of 15 amino acids. This entry keeps only the CDR3 DNA: 45 bases, framed from base 1. The donors were roughly 40 Caucasian individuals from Russia, aged 6 to 90 years, who were systemically healthy. Approximately 9.3 milliliters of peripheral blood were drawn from each donor into EDTA-treated Vacutainer tubes. Ficoll-Paque density-gradient centrifugation was used to isolate PBMCs, with at least 7 million per sample. Total RNA was extracted from PBMCs with Trizol reagent, with at least 5 micrograms obtained per sample. For every donor, an aliquot of PBMCs went through flow cytometry to measure the percentages of naive CD45RAhigh/CD27high T cells. The investigation overall reported the following: Observed TCR beta diversity per million T cells fell roughly linearly with age, and a significant reduction was already apparent by age around 40. Total diversity estimates from one million sequenced T cells were considered lower bounds and underestimates. Bulk unsorted PBMC profiling prevented conclusive comparison of naive and antigen-experienced compartments. Because the CMV infection status of the donors was unknown, age-related changes in expanded clonotypes may potentially have been confounded. Compared with the aged group, the long-lived group had more naive CD4+ T cells, fewer expanded clones and increased TCR diversity, suggesting age selection. The percentage of naive T cells measured by flow cytometry correlated strongly with observed TCR beta diversity.

Recombination connected TRBV4-2 to TRBJ2-3, with the D gene uncertain. Sequenced material: blood. The clonotype was recovered from a young woman in good health. The CDR3 protein sequence reads: CASSQERRTTDTQYF. The DNA reads as follows: TGTGCCAGCAGCCAAGAACGGCGGACCACAGATACGCAGTATTTT.